This TCR beta chain was sequenced in a study of cytomegalovirus exposure and HLA in healthy donors. On the study more broadly: Genotyping showed about 80% of 350 to 400 donors falling in the Caucasian-associated ancestry cluster. Findings and limits, study-wide: The later analysis indicated that the majority of CMV-associated TCR beta chains appeared HLA-restricted. Certain indistinguishable V segments, among them TRBV6-2 and TRBV6-3, were excluded.

PCR amplification relied on 60 Vbeta primers (plus 13 Jbeta primers). Assay used: immunoSEQ multiplex PCR; TCRdb lists only in-frame clones, some missing. The sample records roughly 69,000 clones, 76% being singletons. This clone appeared a few times. Its antigen is unknown. V was clipped by 4 bases and J by 0 bases; unmatched bases: 6. The CDR3 covers 17 residues. Germline V gene sequence: CDR1 MNHNS, CDR2 SASEGT. The sample consisted of PBMCs. The TCR originated in a man aged 18 to 29 in good health and CMV-seronegative. J is TRBJ2-6 and V is TRBV6-1; TRBD1 matches at 7 bases. The chain's CDR3 is CASSARQGRSGANVLTF. CDR3 DNA sequence: TGTGCCAGCAGTGCAAGACAGGGTCGCTCTGGGGCCAACGTCCTGACTTTC.